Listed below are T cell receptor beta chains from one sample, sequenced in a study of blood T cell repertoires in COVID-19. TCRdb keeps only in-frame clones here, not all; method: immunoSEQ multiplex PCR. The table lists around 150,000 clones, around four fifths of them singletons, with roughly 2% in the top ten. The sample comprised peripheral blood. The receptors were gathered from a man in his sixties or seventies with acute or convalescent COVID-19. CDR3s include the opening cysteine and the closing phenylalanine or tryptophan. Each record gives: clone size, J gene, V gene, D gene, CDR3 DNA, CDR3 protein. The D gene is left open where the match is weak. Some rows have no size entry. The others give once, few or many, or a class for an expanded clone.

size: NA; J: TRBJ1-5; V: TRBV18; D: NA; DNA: TGTGCCAGCTCACCCACGTCAGATCAGCCCCAGCATTTT; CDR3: CASSPTSDQPQHF
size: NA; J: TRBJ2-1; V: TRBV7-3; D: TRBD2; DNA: TGTGCCAGCAGCCCCAACCCCGGGACTAGCGGACCGAATTTCCCCTACAATGAGCAGTTCTTC; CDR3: CASSPNPGTSGPNFPYNEQFF
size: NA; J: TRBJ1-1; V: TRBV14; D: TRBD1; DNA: TGTGCCAGCAGCCCCGGACAGGGGGGGAAAGCTTTCTTT; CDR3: CASSPGQGGKAFF
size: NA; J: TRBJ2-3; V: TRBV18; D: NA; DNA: TGTGCCAGCTCTCCCGGTAGCACAGATACGCAGTATTTT; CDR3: CASSPGSTDTQYF
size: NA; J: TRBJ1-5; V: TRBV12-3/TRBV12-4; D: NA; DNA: TGTGCCAGCGCTCGGGATAATCAGCCCCAGCATTTT; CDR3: CASARDNQPQHF
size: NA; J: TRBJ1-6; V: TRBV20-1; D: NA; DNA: TGCAGTGCTAGTAACAGTCCTGTGAGCTCCTATAATTCACCCCTCCACTTT; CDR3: CSASNSPVSSYNSPLHF
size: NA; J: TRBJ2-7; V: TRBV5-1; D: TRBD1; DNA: TGCGCCAGCAGCCTCTCACAGGGGTCGAGCTCCTACGAGCAGTACTTC; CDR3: CASSLSQGSSSYEQYF
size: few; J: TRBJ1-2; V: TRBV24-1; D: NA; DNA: TGTGCCACCAGTGCCAGGGTCGGCTATGGCTACACCTTC; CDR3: CATSARVGYGYTF
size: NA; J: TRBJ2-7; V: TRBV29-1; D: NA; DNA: TGCAGCGTTGAGATAGGGGGTCCCTACGAGCAGTACTTC; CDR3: CSVEIGGPYEQYF
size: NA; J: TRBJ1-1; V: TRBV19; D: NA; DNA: TGTGCCAGTAGTCACCTCCTGGGGCTGAACACTGAAGCTTTCTTT; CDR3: CASSHLLGLNTEAFF
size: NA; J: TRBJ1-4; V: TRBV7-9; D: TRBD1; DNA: TGTGCCAGCAGCCCCTACTCCGGAGACAGGGCGGCTAATGAAAAACTGTTTTTT; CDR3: CASSPYSGDRAANEKLFF
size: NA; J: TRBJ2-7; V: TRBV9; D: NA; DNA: TGTGCCAGCAGCCCAGGCGCCCGGCAGATAACCTACGAGCAGTACTTC; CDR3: CASSPGARQITYEQYF
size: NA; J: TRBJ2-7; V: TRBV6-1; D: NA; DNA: TGTGCCAGCAGTGAAAGAAGGGGCTCCTACGAGCAGTACTTC; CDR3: CASSERRGSYEQYF
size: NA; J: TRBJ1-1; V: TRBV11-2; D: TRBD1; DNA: TGTGCCAGCAGCAGAACCGTGGCAGGGGGTCTACAGGGGACTGAAGCTTTCTTT; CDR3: CASSRTVAGGLQGTEAFF
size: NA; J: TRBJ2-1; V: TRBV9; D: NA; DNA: TGTGCCAGCAGCCCCCCCAGGGTAGCCTACAATGAGCAGTTCTTC; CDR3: CASSPPRVAYNEQFF
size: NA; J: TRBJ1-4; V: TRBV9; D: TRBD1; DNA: TGTGCCAGCAGCCCCTCAAGGACAGGGGAACGTGAAAAACTGTTTTTT; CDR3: CASSPSRTGEREKLFF
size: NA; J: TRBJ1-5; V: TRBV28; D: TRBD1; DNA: TGTGCCAGCAGTTCACGGACAGGGGGTGGTCAGCCCCAGCATTTT; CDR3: CASSSRTGGGQPQHF
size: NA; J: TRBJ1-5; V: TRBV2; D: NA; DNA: TGTGCCAGCAGTAGGGGGGGGAGACTTAGCAATCAGCCCCAGCATTTT; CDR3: CASSRGGRLSNQPQHF
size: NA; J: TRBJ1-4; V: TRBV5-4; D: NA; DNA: TGTGCCAGCAGCTTGGGACAAGGAACTAATGAAAAACTGTTTTTT; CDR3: CASSLGQGTNEKLFF
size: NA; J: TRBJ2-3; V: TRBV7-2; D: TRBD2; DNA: TGTGCCAGCAGCCCTGGGACTAGCGGGGGGACAGATACGCAGTATTTT; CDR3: CASSPGTSGGTDTQYF
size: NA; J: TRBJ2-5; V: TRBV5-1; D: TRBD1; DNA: TGCGCCAGCAGCGGCCGGACAGGGGGTGGCCAAGAGACCCAGTACTTC; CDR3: CASSGRTGGGQETQYF
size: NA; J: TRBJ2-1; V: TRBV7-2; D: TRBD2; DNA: TGTGCCAGCAGCAAGGGTGGTAGCGGGAGACGCAATGAGCAGTTCTTC; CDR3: CASSKGGSGRRNEQFF
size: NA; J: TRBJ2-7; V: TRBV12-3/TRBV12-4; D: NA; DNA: TGTGCCAGCAGCTCAAGTGGGGAGGTAGGGCAGTACTTC; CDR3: CASSSSGEVGQYF
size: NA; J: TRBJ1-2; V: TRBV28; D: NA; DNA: TGTGCCAGCAGTTTAGGGGGGGCGCACTATGGCTACACCTTC; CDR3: CASSLGGAHYGYTF
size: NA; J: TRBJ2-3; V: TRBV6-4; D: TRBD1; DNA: TGTGCCAGCAGTACAGGGGGTGGCACAGATACGCAGTATTTT; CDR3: CASSTGGGTDTQYF
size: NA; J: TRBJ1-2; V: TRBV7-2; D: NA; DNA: TGTGCCAGCACCCCCGGGCGGGAAAGCGGGTATGGCTACACCTTC; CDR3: CASTPGRESGYGYTF
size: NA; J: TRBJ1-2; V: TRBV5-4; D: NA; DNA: TGTGCCAGCAGCTTGGAGGGGCCGGGTGGCTACACCTTC; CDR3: CASSLEGPGGYTF
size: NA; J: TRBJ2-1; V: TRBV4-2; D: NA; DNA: TGTGCCAGCAGCCAAGATGAGCGGATGGAAAGGGAGCAGTTCTTC; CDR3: CASSQDERMEREQFF
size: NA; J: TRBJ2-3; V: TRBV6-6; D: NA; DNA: TGTGCCAGCAGTTACGGAGCAGACACAGATACGCAGTATTTT; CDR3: CASSYGADTDTQYF
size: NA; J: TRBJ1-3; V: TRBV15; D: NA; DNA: TGTGCCACCAGCAGAGACCATACTAGCTCTGGAAACACCATATATTTT; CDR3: CATSRDHTSSGNTIYF
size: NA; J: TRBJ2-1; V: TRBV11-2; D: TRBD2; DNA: TGTGCCAGCAGCTTGGCCATAGCGGGAGGGGGGCACAATGAGCAGTTCTTC; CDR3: CASSLAIAGGGHNEQFF
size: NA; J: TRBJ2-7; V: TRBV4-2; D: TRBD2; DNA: TGTGCCAGCAGCCAAGGACTAGCGGGGGTCTCCTACGAGCAGTACTTC; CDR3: CASSQGLAGVSYEQYF
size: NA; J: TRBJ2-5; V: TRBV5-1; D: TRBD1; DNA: TGCGCCAGCAGCGCACTTCAGGGGGCCGGCGAGACCCAGTACTTC; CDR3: CASSALQGAGETQYF
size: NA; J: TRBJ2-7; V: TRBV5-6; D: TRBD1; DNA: TGTGCCAGCAGCTTGGGAACAGGGGCCTACGAGCAGTACTTC; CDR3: CASSLGTGAYEQYF
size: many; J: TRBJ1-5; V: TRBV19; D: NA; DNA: TGTGCCAGTAGTATTTCGCAGGGTAAGTCCCAGCATTTT; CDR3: CASSISQGKSQHF
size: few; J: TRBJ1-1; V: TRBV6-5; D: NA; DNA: TGTGCCAGCAAACCCCTGGGAGGGTACACTGAAGCTTTCTTT; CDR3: CASKPLGGYTEAFF